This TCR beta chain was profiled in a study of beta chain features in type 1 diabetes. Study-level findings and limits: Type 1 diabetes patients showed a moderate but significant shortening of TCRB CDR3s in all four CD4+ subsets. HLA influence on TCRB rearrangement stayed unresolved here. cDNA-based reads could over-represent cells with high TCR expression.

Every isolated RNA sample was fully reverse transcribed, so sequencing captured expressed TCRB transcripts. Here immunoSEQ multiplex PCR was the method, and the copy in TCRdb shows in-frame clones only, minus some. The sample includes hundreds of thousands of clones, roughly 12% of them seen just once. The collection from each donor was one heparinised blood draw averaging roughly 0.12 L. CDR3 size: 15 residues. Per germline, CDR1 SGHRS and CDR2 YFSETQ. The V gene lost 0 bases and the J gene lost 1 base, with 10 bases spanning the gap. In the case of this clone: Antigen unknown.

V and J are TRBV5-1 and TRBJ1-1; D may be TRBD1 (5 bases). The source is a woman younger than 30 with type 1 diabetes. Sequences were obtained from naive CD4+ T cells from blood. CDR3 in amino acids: CASSLDLTANTEAFF. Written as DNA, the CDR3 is TGCGCCAGCAGCTTGGATTTGACAGCGAACACTGAAGCTTTCTTT.